This TCR beta chain was profiled in a study of blood T cell repertoires in COVID-19. Study background: Collection of acute and convalescent COVID-19 samples took place in the United States, Italy and Spain.

Germline values: CDR1 SGHNT, CDR2 YENEEA. The CDR3 totals 14 residues. Trimming stripped 5 bases from V and 3 bases from J, with 14 bases between. In its sample, this clone was seen once. Authors' data handling: For nucleated cells, counts were estimated from reference gene primer amplification. Produced via immunoSEQ multiplex PCR; TCRdb's table is partial and in-frame only. Clonal size and the V and J genes are those of that table, whereas D and trimming came from the DNA. The sample consists of roughly 98,000 clones, around 82% of them appearing once. The genes are TRBV11-3 and TRBJ2-7, with a tentative D call TRBD1 (6 bases). This clonotype was sampled from a man between 65 and 80 years old with active or convalescent COVID-19. Sequencing used peripheral blood. The CDR3: CASSKRTEHYEQYF. In DNA, the CDR3 is TGTGCCAGCAGCAAACGGACAGAACACTACGAGCAGTACTTC.